The rows below give T cell receptor beta chains drawn from one sample of a study of shared clonotypes between healthy human individuals. Using immunoSEQ multiplex PCR, the repertoire was profiled, and TCRdb retains in-frame clones only, with some absent. The sample has about 480,000 clones; approximately 79% are singletons. Sequencing used PBMCs. These receptors all stem from a middle-aged woman in good health. Some clones in this sample may be carry-over from other donors' samples. The CDR3 runs from the conserved cysteine through the conserved F or W. The D gene is left open where the match is weak. Only part of the rows carry a size: once, few, many, or a class if the clone is expanded.

>TRBJ2-7|TRBV21-1|.|once
TGTGCCAGCAGCAATAGGGGGGCAGCCCCCACCTACGAGCAGTACTTC
CASSNRGAAPTYEQYF
>TRBJ1-1|TRBV19|.|few
TGTGCCAGTAGTATGATCGGCGGTTTCCTCACTGAAGCTTTCTTT
CASSMIGGFLTEAFF
>TRBJ2-3|TRBV7-9|.|.
TGTGCCAGCAGCTTACAGGGTTTGTTGTCAGATACGCAGTATTTT
CASSLQGLLSDTQYF
>TRBJ2-7|TRBV4-1|TRBD2|.
TGCGCCAGCAGCCAAGAGGGGACTAGCGGGTTGTCGTACTTC
CASSQEGTSGLSYF
>TRBJ2-3|TRBV7-2|.|.
TGTGCCAGCAGCTTGGAGCCGATAACGTATACGCAGTATTTT
CASSLEPITYTQYF
>TRBJ1-2|TRBV10-3|.|.
TGTGCCATCAGTGAAAATATGAGCGATGGCTACACCTTC
CAISENMSDGYTF
>TRBJ2-3|TRBV4-3|TRBD1|.
TGCGCCAGCAGCCAGGGGGACAGAAGCACAGATACGCAGTATTTT
CASSQGDRSTDTQYF
>TRBJ2-2|TRBV2|TRBD1|.
TGTGCCAGCAGTGAAGAAGGGACAGGGGTGGCCACCGGGGAGCTGTTTTTT
CASSEEGTGVATGELFF
>TRBJ1-4|TRBV7-9|TRBD1|once
TGTGCCAGCAGCTCACAGGGGTTTGGGGAAAAACTGTTTTTT
CASSSQGFGEKLFF
>TRBJ1-2|TRBV9|.|.
TGTGCCAGCAGCGTGGCCTCAACTAACTATGGCTACACCTTC
CASSVASTNYGYTF
>TRBJ2-2|TRBV28|.|.
TGTGCCAGCAGTTTAAATCGGGGTTGGGCCGGGGAGCTGTTTTTT
CASSLNRGWAGELFF
>TRBJ2-7|TRBV7-9|.|.
TGTGCCAGCAGCTTAGTAAGGACAGCGACCTGGGACGAGCAGTACTTC
CASSLVRTATWDEQYF
>TRBJ1-5|TRBV15|.|.
TGTGCCACTCGGGGGGGCTGGAATCAGCCCCAGCATTTT
CATRGGWNQPQHF
>TRBJ1-2|TRBV25-1|TRBD1|.
TGTGCCAGCAGTACGTCCGGGACAGGGAAAGGCTACACCTTC
CASSTSGTGKGYTF
>TRBJ2-1|TRBV11-3|.|many
TGTGCCAGCAGCTTAGATCAAAAGGGCGGTGAGCAGTTCTTC
CASSLDQKGGEQFF
>TRBJ2-5|TRBV7-2|TRBD1|.
TGTGCCAGCAGCGGACAGGGCGCTTTAGAGACCCAGTACTTC
CASSGQGALETQYF
>TRBJ1-5|TRBV28|TRBD1|few
TGTGCCAGCAGTTCCCAAGGGACAGCCATTCGGCCCCAGCATTTT
CASSSQGTAIRPQHF
>TRBJ1-2|TRBV6-5|.|.
TGTGCCAGCGCCGAGTCCCGGAGGAACTATGGCTACACCTTC
CASAESRRNYGYTF
>TRBJ2-2|TRBV10-2|.|.
TGCGCCAGCAGTGAGTCGACTAGACAGGAGCTGTTTTTT
CASSESTRQELFF
>TRBJ2-7|TRBV30|.|.
TGTGCCTGGAATACAGGAGCCTACGAGCAGTACTTC
CAWNTGAYEQYF
>TRBJ1-1|TRBV14|.|.
TGTGCCAGCGATAAGGGGACGACGGCGATGGTGAACACTGAAGCTTTCTTT
CASDKGTTAMVNTEAFF
>TRBJ2-2|TRBV18|TRBD2|.
TGTGCCAGCTCACTAGGACTAGCTAAGAACACCGGGGAGCTGTTTTTT
CASSLGLAKNTGELFF
>TRBJ2-7|TRBV19|.|.
TGTGCCAGTAGTATGAAAGGGGTCGAGCAGTACTTC
CASSMKGVEQYF
>TRBJ2-3|TRBV12-5|.|.
TGTGCTAGTGGTTTTGGCAGGGATGCAGATACGCAGTATTTT
CASGFGRDADTQYF
>TRBJ2-3|TRBV19|TRBD1|.
TGTGCCAGTAACACCTTTGGGACAGGGTTGAGGCCAGATACGCAGTATTTT
CASNTFGTGLRPDTQYF
>TRBJ2-5|TRBV7-3|TRBD1|.
TGTGCCAGCAGCCTGACAGGGGGCTGGCAAGAGACCCAGTACTTC
CASSLTGGWQETQYF
>TRBJ1-2|TRBV19|TRBD1|many
TGTGCCAGTAGTCCCCCTCCCGGGACAGGGGACTTTGGCTACACCTTC
CASSPPPGTGDFGYTF
>TRBJ2-7|TRBV7-6|TRBD1|.
TGTGCCAGCAGCTTAAGGGACAGGGCCCCCGAGCAGTACTTC
CASSLRDRAPEQYF
>TRBJ2-1|TRBV5-4|TRBD2|.
TGTGCCAGCACCAGCAGCGGGAGTCCCTACAATGAGCAGTTCTTC
CASTSSGSPYNEQFF
>TRBJ1-1|TRBV6-6|.|.
TGTGCCAGCAGATTCGGACAGAACACTGAAGCTTTCTTT
CASRFGQNTEAFF
>TRBJ2-1|TRBV10-2|.|many
TGCGCCAGCAGGGGTCCCCGGCATGAGCAGTTCTTC
CASRGPRHEQFF
>TRBJ2-3|TRBV18|.|.
TGTGCCAGCTCACGAAACAATCAGTACACAGATACGCAGTATTTT
CASSRNNQYTDTQYF
>TRBJ2-5|TRBV5-1|.|.
TGCGCCAGCAGCTTGGGGGTGAATAAAGAGACCCAGTACTTC
CASSLGVNKETQYF
>TRBJ1-2|TRBV20-1|.|.
TGCAGTGCTCCCCCATATGGCTACACCTTC
CSAPPYGYTF
>TRBJ2-7|TRBV6-5|.|.
TGTGCCAGCAGTTTAGGACCGCCGGATTACGTGCAGTACTTC
CASSLGPPDYVQYF
>TRBJ1-2|TRBV10-3|.|.
TGTGCCATCCTAGGGCCGTCGCAGGCAGGCGGCTACACCTTC
CAILGPSQAGGYTF
>TRBJ2-7|TRBV28|.|.
TGTGCCAGCAGTTTACCCACAGTAGCCTACGAGCAGTACTTC
CASSLPTVAYEQYF
>TRBJ2-7|TRBV18|.|.
TGTGCCAGCTCACCACCGCAGGCCCCCTCTTTCGCGCAGTACTTC
CASSPPQAPSFAQYF
>TRBJ2-7|TRBV28|.|.
TGTGCCAGCTCTCCTGAGGGCGACAGAAGAGCCTACGAGCAGTACTTC
CASSPEGDRRAYEQYF
>TRBJ1-2|TRBV28|TRBD1|.
TGTGCCAGCAGTTCGGCGACAGGGGCCTATGGCTACACCTTC
CASSSATGAYGYTF